What follows are 3 T cell receptor beta chains derived from one specimen sequenced in a study of vaccination effects on CD4 cells after COVID-19. These TCRs are of unknown antigen specificity. Profiling relied on immunoSEQ multiplex PCR, and the TCRdb table lists in-frame clones only, not all of them. The table shows tens of thousands of clones, with 60% to 80% occurring only once. Sequencing followed a ViraFEST assay step that expanded antigen-specific CD4+ T cells with viral peptide pools. After around nine days in culture, the CD4+ T cells were isolated. Vaccinated participants had no history of SARS-CoV-2 infection and tested negative for nucleocapsid antibodies. Sample: CD4+ T cells from PBMCs cultured with HCoV-NL63 spike peptides, taken before COVID-19 vaccination. All receptors derive from a human donor who received a COVID-19 vaccine.

The J gene is TRBJ1-3, the V gene TRBV28; no reliable D call. The CDR3 has 13 amino acids. Germline V gene lookup returns CDR1 MDHEN and CDR2 SYDVKM. Trimming shortened V by 6 bases and J by 8 bases, and 14 bases separated the two germline ends. The CDR3 nucleotides read TGTGCCAGCAGGGTGCCGATAGGTGACACCATATATTTT. Its translation: CASRVPIGDTIYF.

This clone has only one observation. The rearrangement uses TRBV6-2 or TRBV6-3 and TRBJ1-1; no reliable D call. V lost 6 bases, J lost 5 bases, and 19 bases lay in between. The CDR3 totals 15 residues. In germline, CDR1 is MNHEY, CDR2 SVGEGT. CDR3 residues: CASSPTSPPGTEAFF. The DNA for the CDR3 is TGTGCCAGCAGCCCAACGTCACCCCCGGGGACTGAAGCTTTCTTT.

The J gene is TRBJ2-3, the V gene TRBV18; unclear D gene. Germline CDR1 KGHSH, CDR2 LQKENI. Trimming pared 3 bases from V and 4 bases from J, leaving 11 bases between. CDR3 length: 14 residues. This CDR3 reads CASSPMETADTQYF. The CDR3 DNA is TGTGCCAGCTCACCGATGGAGACGGCAGATACGCAGTATTTT.